This T cell receptor beta chain was identified in a study of blood T cell repertoires in COVID-19. Looking at the study overall: Sample material is recorded as cDNA or gDNA derived from T cells, B-cell-depleted T cells, or PBMCs.

The repertoire was sequenced with immunoSEQ multiplex PCR; TCRdb's copy has only in-frame clones and lacks some. The sample yields roughly 320,000 clones, roughly 85% seen once. About this clone itself: Additional DNA sequences in this sample encode the identical CDR3.

The CDR3 is 14 residues long. The germline CDR1 and CDR2 sequences are MNHEY and SVGAGI. V shed 6 bases, J shed 7 bases, and the junction held 8 bases outside the gene matches. This TCR came from a human donor in a cohort sampled during active COVID-19. This sequence joins TRBV6-5 and TRBJ1-5; 8 bases match TRBD1. Sequencing was carried out using peripheral blood. The CDR3 spells CASRPGQVNQPQHF. Written as DNA, the CDR3 is TGTGCCAGCAGACCGGGACAGGTTAACCAGCCCCAGCATTTT.